This T cell receptor beta chain stems from a study of beta chain features in type 1 diabetes. Whole-study results and caveats: In every one of the four CD4+ subsets, TCRB CDR3s were moderately but significantly shorter in Type 1 diabetes patients. Whether HLA type affects TCRB rearrangement stayed undetermined in the present work. PCR might favor shorter templates, but any such skew would affect patients and controls equally. The VDJ junctions of type 1 diabetes patients carried fewer insertions and more deletions.

What was sequenced were expressed TCRB transcripts, since all of the isolated RNA had been reverse transcribed. The protocol was immunoSEQ multiplex PCR, while the TCRdb copy is restricted to in-frame clones and leaves out a portion. The sample yields about 240,000 clones, approximately 15% seen once. J gave up 1 base and V 5 bases, and 6 bases lay outside the gene matches. Germline values: CDR1 LNHDA, CDR2 SQIVND (reference sequence). CDR3 length equals 15 residues. In regard to this clone: The antigen remains unidentified.

This TCR was sampled from a man aged 25 to 40 with type 1 diabetes. The chain has TRBV19 and TRBJ2-7; 9 positions agree with TRBD1. The sequenced material came from naive CD4+ T cells from blood. The CDR3 spells CASSAGTGFSYEQYF. CDR3 in DNA: TGTGCCAGTAGTGCCGGGACAGGGTTTTCCTACGAGCAGTACTTC.